This T cell receptor (beta chain) was retrieved from a study of human T cells and chemical hapten exposure. Germline V gene lookup returns CDR1 KGHDR and CDR2 SFDVKD. V was pared by 4 bases and J by 2 bases, with 21 bases between. CDR3 size: 18 residues. Via MiXCR, TCRdb re-called the RACE reads, giving one row per CDR3 protein. This table holds about 290,000 distinct CDR3 sequences, approximately 7.5% found once. As for time point: pre-sensitization, week 0. Treatment noted: therapeutic diphenylcyclopropenone sensitization with weekly scalp DPC. This clonotype was observed at least ten times. J is TRBJ2-3 and V is TRBV24-1; a weak D match, TRBD2 (6 bases). The TCR was taken from a man between 18 and 29 years old with alopecia areata. Some clones in this sample may be carry-over from other donors' samples. The sequences come from whole blood, collected in connection with sensitization to the hapten diphenylcyclopropenone (DPC). The CDR3 here is CATSEVPPRGPSTDTQYF. The CDR3, as DNA: TGTGCCACCAGTGAGGTTCCCCCGCGGGGCCCATCCACAGATACGCAGTATTTT.